This T cell receptor (beta chain) was recovered during a study of blood T cell repertoires in COVID-19 (TCRdb year 2020). Turning to the overall study: Samples covering the acute and convalescent phases of COVID-19 were provided by collaborators in the United States, Italy and Spain. Where available, HLA class I and class II types were obtained from metadata supplied by the sample provider rather than from assay-based typing. A freely available public database, intended as a resource for researchers studying the immune response to SARS-CoV-2, is where the repertoires were released. The prospective study material was composed of cDNA or gDNA derived from T cells, B-cell-depleted T cells, or PBMCs. Samples were obtained from the ongoing ImmuneRACE study (first 160 participants) and from over 1,000 subjects provided by 6 global collaborators. Subjects who had been exposed to COVID-19, were actively infected with it, or had recovered from it provided the deeply sampled blood TCRbeta repertoires that made up the dataset. A de-identified subject ID, COVID-19 status, age in years and sex were almost always included in the sample metadata.

The CDR3 contains 13 residues, cysteine and phenylalanine counted. Just CDR3 DNA is preserved here, 39 bases in frame from base 1. Sequences LGHDT (CDR1) and YNNKEL (CDR2) are obtained from the germline V gene (reference sequence). Trimming leaves V shorter by 3 bases and J shorter by 6 bases, with the junction holding 3 bases beyond the gene matches. Whole blood was collected in K2EDTA tubes by collaborating institutions according to the institutions' own protocols. For TCRbeta analysis, collaborators shipped samples in one of three forms: frozen whole blood, isolated PBMCs, or DNA extracted from either of those sample types. Study-wide findings and limitations: The quantity of clinical and demographic metadata differed by source and by participant and was supplied without curation.

Comments on this clone: This receptor's antigen is unknown. Qualities for individual bases were not recorded, and no much larger clone is one base off.

TCRbeta CDR3 regions were amplified from genomic DNA by means of the immunoSEQ Assay, a bias-controlled multiplex PCR. Per the source publication's procedure: The number of nucleated cells in each sample was estimated by amplification of reference gene primers within the assay. To quantify the absolute abundance of each unique TCRbeta CDR3 rearrangement, sequence reads were collapsed and filtered. For each sample, productive Simpson clonality was calculated by taking the square root of Simpson's diversity index across productive rearrangements. As stored in TCRdb, this immuneACCESS dataset retains in-frame rearrangements with V and J assigned. A fraction of the clones does not appear; measured against another copy, unresolved V genes explain less than half of the discrepancy, and the remainder lacks a known reason. V and J calls and clone size are as listed in that table; D and trimming were resolved from the DNA. For this sample the table gives about 280,000 clones, of which approximately 90% were detected only once. About 4.2% of the sample rests with the top ten.

Source material: peripheral blood. This TCR derives from a man between 40 and 49 years old with acute or convalescent COVID-19. Here the chain combines TRBV3-1 (or the pseudogene TRBV3-2) and TRBJ1-2; TRBD1 aligns with 8 central bases. The nucleotide sequence is given as TGTGCCAGCAGCCACAGGACAGGGAATGGCTACACCTTC. Its protein reads: CASSHRTGNGYTF.